This TCR beta chain was identified in a study of T-cell memory formation after mild COVID-19. Study-wide results and limits: Certain responding clones were present in pre-infection memory, suggesting participation of cross-reactive memory.

Note on this clonotype: Its cognate antigen is unknown.

Libraries for TCRalpha and TCRbeta carried sample barcodes and unique molecular identifiers via 5'RACE. MiXCR, applied by TCRdb to the 5' RACE reads, yields one record per CDR3 protein. Of roughly 150,000 distinct CDR3 sequences listed, more than 12% are singletons. V lost 2 bases and J 6 bases, leaving 19 bases between the germline ends. Germline V lookup: CDR1 LNHNV, CDR2 YYDKDF (reference sequence). The CDR3 extends over 17 amino acids. The V gene is TRBV15, the J gene TRBJ2-2; TRBD1 might be the D (6 bases). The sequencing sample was made of PBMCs or a T cell subset sorted from them (not recorded which). The receptor was derived from an adult woman who had mild COVID-19 (a few samples of this study predate the infection). Cell type and time point are not known. The CDR3 nucleotides are TGTGCCACCAGCAGACCGGGACACCCAAGGGATTCCGGGGAGCTGTTTTTT. Translating gives CATSRPGHPRDSGELFF. The full variable domain, rest sourced from reference TRBV15 and TRBJ2-2, is DAMVIQNPRYQVTQFGKPVTLSCSQTLNHNVMYWYQQKSSQAPKLLFHYYDKDFNNEADTPDNFQSRRPNTSFCFLDIRSPGLGDTAMYLCATSRPGHPRDSGELFFGEGSRLTVL.